Shown below are 13 T cell receptor beta chains from a single sample sequenced in a study of CD8+ T cells in alopecia areata. Extraction and reverse transcription of RNA yielded cDNA as the sequencing template. This table comes from immunoSEQ multiplex PCR, and its TCRdb copy is limited to in-frame clones, with some not included. The data show about 110,000 clones, with roughly 55% seen just once and over 20% held by the top ten. The sequencing input was NKG2D-low CD8+ T cells sorted from blood. These receptors were obtained from a human donor with alopecia areata.

The gene calls are TRBV27 and TRBJ2-1, with D possibly TRBD2 on 6 matching bases. V lost 1 base, J lost 7 bases, and 14 bases lay in between. This CDR3 is built from 15 residues. Germline loops: CDR1 MNHEY, CDR2 SMNVEV (reference sequence). CDR3: CASSLYHGSENEQFF. CDR3 bases: TGTGCCAGCAGTTTATACCACGGGAGTGAGAATGAGCAGTTCTTC.

This rearrangement joins TRBV27 to TRBJ2-1; TRBD1 might be the D (6 bases). Germline CDR1 reads MNHEY; CDR2 reads SMNVEV (reference sequence). The CDR3 spans 15 residues. Trimming left V 1 base short and J 10 bases short, with 17 bases between. The CDR3 region is CASSLWGRGTDEQFF. Here the CDR3 DNA reads TGTGCCAGCAGTTTATGGGGGCGTGGTACAGACGAGCAGTTCTTC.

This clone has a handful of counts. The V call is TRBV10-3, the J call TRBJ2-5; 9 bases match TRBD2. CDR1 and CDR2 (germline): ENHRY, SYGVKD. Germline trimming cut 1 base from V and 5 bases from J; bases unmatched to any gene: 8. This CDR3 has 16 residues. The CDR3 spells CAISEFNSGSSETQYF. In DNA form, the CDR3 reads TGTGCCATCAGTGAGTTCAATAGCGGGAGCTCTGAGACCCAGTACTTC.

The chain combines TRBV27 with TRBJ2-1, with 7 bases fitting TRBD2. The germline CDR1 and CDR2 sequences are MNHEY and SMNVEV (reference sequence). The CDR3 consists of 12 residues. Trimming at V came to 6 bases and at J to 7 bases, leaving 3 bases not matched to a gene. CDR3 sequence (DNA): TGTGCCAGCAGGACAGCGGGAAATGAGCAGTTCTTC. It is translated as CASRTAGNEQFF.

This sequence joins TRBV6-5 and TRBJ2-1; 8 bases line up with TRBD1. The CDR3 has 13 residues. Unmatched junction bases numbered 5, after V lost 6 bases and J lost 7 bases. Germline values: CDR1 MNHEY, CDR2 SVGAGI. The CDR3 sequence is CASSPGQVNEQFF. CDR3 in DNA: TGTGCCAGCAGCCCGGGACAGGTAAATGAGCAGTTCTTC.

This clone occurred a few times. V gene TRBV5-1 combines with J gene TRBJ2-1; D is undetermined. V lost 0 bases and J lost 0, with 13 bases in between. The CDR3 runs 17 residues. Germline assignment: CDR1 SGHRS and CDR2 YFSETQ. The CDR3 DNA reads TGCGCCAGCAGCTTGGATCTCGGCCTGAGCTCCTACAATGAGCAGTTCTTC. Its protein product is CASSLDLGLSSYNEQFF.

The chain links TRBV28 to TRBJ2-3; D not resolved. V gave up 5 bases and J gave up 3 bases, with 18 bases separating them. Germline CDR1 MDHEN, CDR2 SYDVKM. CDR3 size: 16 residues. The CDR3 DNA is TGTGCCAGCAGTCCCTCGTTCCTAACGCAGACAGATACGCAGTATTTT. Residues: CASSPSFLTQTDTQYF.

This clone was detected a few times. The chain employs TRBV29-1 and TRBJ2-7; 11 nucleotides line up with TRBD2. Germline V gene lookup returns CDR1 SQVTM and CDR2 ANQGSEA. V lost 4 bases and J lost 3; bases outside the gene matches: 5. The CDR3 extends over 14 amino acids. The CDR3 sequence: CSVVATSGSYEQYF. The CDR3, as DNA: TGCAGCGTTGTCGCTACTAGCGGGAGCTACGAGCAGTACTTC.

In this sample, this clone turned up a few times. The rearrangement links TRBV4-1 to TRBJ2-1, with 12 positions matching TRBD2. CDR3 length: 15 residues. Germline CDR1 and CDR2: MGHRA and YSYEKL. Trimming took 3 bases from V and 10 from J; bases not matched to a gene: 7. In DNA form, the CDR3 reads TGCGCCAGCAGCCAGCGACTAGCGGGAGTTGGAGAGCAGTTCTTC. This translates into CASSQRLAGVGEQFF.

This chain links TRBV27 with TRBJ2-7; weak D call: TRBD2 (5 bases). Germline V gives CDR1 MNHEY, CDR2 SMNVEV (reference sequence). With 5 bases removed from V and 7 bases from J, the gap between germline ends came to 12 bases. The CDR3 contains 12 residues. The DNA for the CDR3 is TGTGCCAGCAGTCTACCCACGGGGGAGCAGTACTTC. It specifies CASSLPTGEQYF.

This clone appeared a few times. V usage is TRBV9 and J usage is TRBJ2-2; the match to TRBD2 covers 8 bases. V lost 4 bases to trimming and J lost 6 bases; unmatched junction nucleotides: 8. The CDR3 totals 15 residues. From germline, CDR1 is SGDLS and CDR2 YYNGEE. CDR3 in amino acids: CASSPSGSGAGELFF. CDR3 nucleotide sequence: TGTGCCAGCAGCCCGAGCGGGAGCGGGGCCGGGGAGCTGTTTTTT.

V gene TRBV25-1 combines with J gene TRBJ2-3; 10 positions match TRBD1. Germline V gene lookup returns CDR1 MGHDK and CDR2 SYGVNS. V gave up 10 bases and J gave up 2 bases; unmatched junction bases: 3. CDR3 size: 13 residues. The CDR3 nucleotides are TGTGCCATTGGGACAGGGGTCACAGATACGCAGTATTTT. Translated, it gives CAIGTGVTDTQYF.

The chain has TRBV5-1 and TRBJ1-2; 7 bases fit TRBD1. J gave up 5 bases and V 2 bases, and 9 bases lay outside the gene matches. The CDR3 covers 15 residues. Germline loops: CDR1 SGHRS, CDR2 YFSETQ. The CDR3, as DNA: TGCGCCAGCAGCTTTCTAAACCAGGGGGAATATGGCTACACCTTC. This codes for CASSFLNQGEYGYTF. Full variable domain (outside the CDR3, taken from reference TRBV5-1 and TRBJ1-2): KAGVTQTPRYLIKTRGQQVTLSCSPISGHRSVSWYQQTPGQGLQFLFEYFSETQRNKGNFPGRFSGRQFSNSRSEMNVSTLELGDSALYLCASSFLNQGEYGYTFGSGTRLTVV.